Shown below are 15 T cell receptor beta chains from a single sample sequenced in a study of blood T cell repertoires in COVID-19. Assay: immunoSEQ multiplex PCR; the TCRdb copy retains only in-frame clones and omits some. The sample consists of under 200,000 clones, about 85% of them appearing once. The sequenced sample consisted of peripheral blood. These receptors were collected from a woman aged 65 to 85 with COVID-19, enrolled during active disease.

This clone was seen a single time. The CDR3 nucleotides read TGCGCCAGCAGCCAAGATCCGGGGTACCAAGAGACCCAGTACTTC. It is translated as CASSQDPGYQETQYF. The genes are TRBV4-1 and TRBJ2-5; tentatively, D is TRBD2 (5 bases). Germline assignment: CDR1 MGHRA and CDR2 YSYEKL. The CDR3 covers 15 residues. Trimming cost V 0 bases and J 0 bases, with 8 bases left between them.

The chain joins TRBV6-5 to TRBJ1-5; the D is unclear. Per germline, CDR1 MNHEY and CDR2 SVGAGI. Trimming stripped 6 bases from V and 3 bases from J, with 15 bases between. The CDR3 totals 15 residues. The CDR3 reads CASRDIRRINQPQHF. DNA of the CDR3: TGTGCCAGCAGAGATATCAGGCGAATCAATCAGCCCCAGCATTTT.

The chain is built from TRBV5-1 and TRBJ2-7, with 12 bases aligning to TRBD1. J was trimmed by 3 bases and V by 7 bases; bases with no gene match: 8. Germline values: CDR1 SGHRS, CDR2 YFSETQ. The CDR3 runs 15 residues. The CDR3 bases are TGCGCCAGCCGGGGCGGGACAGGGGGCAGCTACGAGCAGTACGTC. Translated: CASRGGTGGSYEQYV.

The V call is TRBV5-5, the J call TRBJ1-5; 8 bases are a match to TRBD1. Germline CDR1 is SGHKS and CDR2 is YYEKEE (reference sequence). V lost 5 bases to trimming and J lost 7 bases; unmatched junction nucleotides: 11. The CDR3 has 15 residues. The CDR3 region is CASRAGTGALQPQHF. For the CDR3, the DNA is TGTGCCAGCAGAGCTGGGACAGGTGCTTTACAGCCCCAGCATTTT.

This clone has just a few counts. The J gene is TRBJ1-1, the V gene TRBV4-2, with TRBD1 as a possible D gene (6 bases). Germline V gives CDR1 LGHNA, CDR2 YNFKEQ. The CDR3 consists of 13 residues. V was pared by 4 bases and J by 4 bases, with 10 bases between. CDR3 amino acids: CASSRDTGTEAFF. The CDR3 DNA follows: TGTGCCAGCAGCCGGGACACGGGCACTGAAGCTTTCTTT.

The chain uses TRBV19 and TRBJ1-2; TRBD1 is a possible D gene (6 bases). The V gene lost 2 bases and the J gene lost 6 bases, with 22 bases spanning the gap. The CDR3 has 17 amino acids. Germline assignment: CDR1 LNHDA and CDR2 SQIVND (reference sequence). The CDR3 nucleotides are TGTGCCAGTAGTATATCCCCCTCACTGGGGGCCCTAGATGGCTACACCTTC. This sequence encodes CASSISPSLGALDGYTF.

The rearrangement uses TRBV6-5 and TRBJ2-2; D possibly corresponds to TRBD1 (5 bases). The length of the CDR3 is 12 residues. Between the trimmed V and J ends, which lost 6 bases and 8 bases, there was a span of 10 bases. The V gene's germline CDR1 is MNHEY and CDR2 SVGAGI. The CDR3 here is CASSQGAGELFF. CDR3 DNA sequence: TGTGCCAGCAGCCAGGGTGCAGGGGAGCTGTTTTTT.

The CDR3 reads CASSTDRAVGDEQYF. DNA for the CDR3: TGTGCCAGCTCCACCGACAGGGCGGTGGGCGATGAGCAGTACTTC. The chain is built from TRBV18 and TRBJ2-7; 7 bases fit TRBD1. This CDR3 is 15 amino acids long. CDR1 and CDR2 from the germline V gene are KGHSH and LQKENI. Trimming removed 6 bases from V and 7 bases from J; junction bases left unmatched: 15. Full variable domain (outside the CDR3, taken from reference TRBV18 and TRBJ2-7): NAGVMQNPRHLVRRRGQEARLRCSPMKGHSHVYWYRQLPEEGLKFMVYLQKENIIDESGMPKERFSAEFPKEGPSILRIQQVVRGDSAAYFCASSTDRAVGDEQYFGPGTRLTVT.

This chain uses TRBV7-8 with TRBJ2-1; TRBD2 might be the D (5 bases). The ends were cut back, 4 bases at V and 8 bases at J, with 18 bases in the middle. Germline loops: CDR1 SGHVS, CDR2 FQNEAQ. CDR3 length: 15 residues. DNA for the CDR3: TGTGCCAGCAGCTCGACCCGGACTTCCTTTCATGAGCAGTTCTTC. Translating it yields CASSSTRTSFHEQFF.

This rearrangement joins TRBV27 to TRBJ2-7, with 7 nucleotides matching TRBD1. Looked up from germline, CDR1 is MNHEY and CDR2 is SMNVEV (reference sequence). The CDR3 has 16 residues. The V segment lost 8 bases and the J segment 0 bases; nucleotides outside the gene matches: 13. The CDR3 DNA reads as TGTGCCAGCCGCCCCACCGGGACAGATAGCTCCTACGAGCAGTACGTC. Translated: CASRPTGTDSSYEQYV.

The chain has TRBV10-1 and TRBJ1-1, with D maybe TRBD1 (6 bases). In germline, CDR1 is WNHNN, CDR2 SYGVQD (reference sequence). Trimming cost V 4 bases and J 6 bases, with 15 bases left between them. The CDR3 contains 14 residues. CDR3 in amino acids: CASSARSGDPEAFF. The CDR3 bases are TGCGCCAGCAGTGCCCGATCAGGGGACCCTGAAGCTTTCTTT.

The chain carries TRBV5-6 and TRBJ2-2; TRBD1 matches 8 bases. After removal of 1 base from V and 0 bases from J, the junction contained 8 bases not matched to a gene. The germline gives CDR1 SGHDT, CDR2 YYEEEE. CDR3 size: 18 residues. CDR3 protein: CASSLRTGGFANTGELFF. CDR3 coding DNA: TGTGCCAGCAGCTTGAGAACAGGGGGTTTTGCGAACACCGGGGAGCTGTTTTTT.

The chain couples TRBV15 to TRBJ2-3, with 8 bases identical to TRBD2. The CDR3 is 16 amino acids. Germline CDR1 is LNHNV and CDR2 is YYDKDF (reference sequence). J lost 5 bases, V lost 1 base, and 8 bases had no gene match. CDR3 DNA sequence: TGTGCCACCAGCAGAGCGCAATACGGGAGGGGAGATACGCAGTATTTT. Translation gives CATSRAQYGRGDTQYF.

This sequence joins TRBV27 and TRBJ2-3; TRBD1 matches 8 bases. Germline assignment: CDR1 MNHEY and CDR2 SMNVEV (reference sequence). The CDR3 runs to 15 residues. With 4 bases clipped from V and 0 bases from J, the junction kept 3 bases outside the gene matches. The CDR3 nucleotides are TGTGCCAGCAGTTCCCGGGACAGGAGCACAGATACGCAGTATTTT. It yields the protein CASSSRDRSTDTQYF.

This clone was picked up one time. The CDR3 here is CASVAGPNTEAFF. The CDR3 DNA follows: TGTGCCAGCGTGGCAGGGCCGAACACTGAAGCTTTCTTT. The V and J genes are TRBV19 and TRBJ1-1; D perhaps matches TRBD1 (5 bases). V lost 9 bases, J lost 1 base, and 12 bases lay in between. Germline CDR1 and CDR2: LNHDA and SQIVND (reference sequence). CDR3 length equals 13 residues.